One sample yielded the 8 T cell receptor beta chains listed below, sequenced in a study of blood T cells in healthy people across ages. It was with a sample-barcoded 5' primer and a J-beta primer mix that a second PCR of roughly 7 to 12 cycles was run. Via MiXCR, TCRdb re-called the 5' RACE reads, giving one row per CDR3 protein. The sample has about 930,000 distinct CDR3 sequences, just under 30% seen once. These data were likewise used in another study, on T cells of mothers and their children.

The specimen was blood. Receptor source: a woman between 35 and 50 years old in good health.

Ten or more counts support this clonotype. V and J are TRBV20-1 and TRBJ2-7; 7 nucleotides align to TRBD1. Trimming removed 4 bases from V and 2 bases from J; junction bases left unmatched: 11. CDR1 and CDR2 from the germline V gene are DFQATT and SNEGSKA (reference sequence). This CDR3 is 15 amino acids long. The CDR3: CSANLPDRSAYEQYF. The CDR3 region has the DNA TGCAGTGCTAATCTCCCGGACAGGAGTGCCTACGAGCAGTACTTC.

This clonotype occurred a few times. The V and J genes are TRBV27 and TRBJ2-1; D is undetermined. The CDR3 spans 14 residues. With 6 bases removed from V and 2 bases from J, the gap between germline ends came to 11 bases. The germline CDR1 and CDR2 sequences are MNHEY and SMNVEV (reference sequence). The DNA for the CDR3 is TGTGCCAGCAGCCGAATTTCTCCCTACAATGAGCAGTTCTTC. Translating gives CASSRISPYNEQFF.

This clonotype was counted between two and nine times. The chain combines TRBV10-3 with TRBJ2-2; D might be TRBD1 or TRBD2, each matching 6 bases. Trimming took 5 bases from V and 4 from J, leaving 11 bases between them. Per germline, CDR1 ENHRY and CDR2 SYGVKD. The CDR3 spans 14 residues. CDR3 DNA: TGTGCCATCAGTCCGGGGGACACCACCGGGGAGCTGTTTTTT. This sequence encodes CAISPGDTTGELFF.

The CDR3 here is CASSQGWGTGVGGTEAFF. CDR3 sequence (DNA): TGCGCCAGCAGCCAAGGTTGGGGGACAGGGGTAGGTGGCACTGAAGCTTTCTTT. This chain joins TRBV4-1 and TRBJ1-1; 10 positions agree with TRBD1. CDR1 is MGHRA, CDR2 YSYEKL, per germline. Trimming cost V 1 base and J 4 bases; bases outside gene matches: 12. This CDR3 is built from 18 residues.

The V and J genes are TRBV6-6 and TRBJ1-6; 9 bases agree with TRBD1. V dropped 6 bases and J dropped 5; count of bases not matched to a gene: 5. CDR1 MNHNY and CDR2 SVGAGI come from the germline V gene (reference sequence). CDR3 length equals 15 residues. The chain's CDR3 is CASSPTGGNNSPLHF. As DNA, the CDR3 is TGTGCCAGCAGCCCGACAGGGGGTAATAATTCACCCCTCCACTTT.

J is TRBJ2-7 and V is TRBV7-2; D not resolved. Germline CDR1 SGHTA, CDR2 FQGNSA. The CDR3 is 11 amino acids. CDR3 coding DNA: TGTGTCTGCAGCAACACCTACGAGCAGTACTTC. Residues: CVCSNTYEQYF.

This chain uses TRBV20-1 with TRBJ2-7; TRBD2 matches at 8 bases. The ends lost 6 bases at V and 7 bases at J; junction bases unmatched: 17. Per germline, CDR1 DFQATT and CDR2 SNEGSKA (reference sequence). The CDR3 covers 15 residues. For the CDR3, the DNA is TGCAGTGCCCTTACGGGGGCGGGGGGTCTTTTGGAGCAGTACTTC. Protein sequence: CSALTGAGGLLEQYF.

This clonotype occurred a few times. CDR3 sequence: CASSLALPRVAGGRRDEQYF. The CDR3 nucleotides read TGTGCCAGCAGCTTAGCCCTCCCGAGGGTAGCGGGGGGGCGTCGCGACGAGCAGTACTTC. This rearrangement joins TRBV7-2 to TRBJ2-7; 11 bases line up with TRBD2. Trimming at V came to 0 bases and at J to 5 bases, leaving 18 bases not matched to a gene. This CDR3 region has 20 residues. Per the germline V gene, CDR1 is SGHTA and CDR2 is FQGNSA.